Below, one T cell receptor (beta chain) is given with its context. The RNA input was roughly 0.5 to 1 ug, and it was reverse transcribed with random hexamers. Multiplex immunoSEQ PCR targeted 54 Vbeta and 13 Jbeta TCR beta segments. TCRdb used MiXCR to reprocess the immunoSEQ multiplex PCR reads, holding one entry per CDR3 protein. The sample contains a few hundred thousand distinct CDR3 sequences, around 92% of which appear only once. The ends were cut back, 5 bases at V and 2 bases at J, with 15 bases in the middle. Germline CDR1 and CDR2: DFQATT and SNEGSKA (reference sequence). CDR3 size: 14 residues. The data are from a study of CD8 T cells in Susac syndrome. CD8+ and CD4+ T cells from blood underwent TCR beta sequencing. The multiple sclerosis controls were treatment-naive patients affected by stable or active relapsing-remitting disease.

The rearrangement joins TRBV20-1 to TRBJ1-1; D perhaps matches TRBD1 (6 bases). This receptor was obtained from a human donor with multiple sclerosis. Sequencing used CD4+ T cells from PBMCs. The chain's CDR3 is CSALTGGGNTEAFF. The CDR3, as DNA: TGCAGTGCTCTAACGGGGGGCGGTAACACTGAAGCTTTCTTT.